The source of this T cell receptor beta chain is a study of a mutant IDH1 vaccine in newly diagnosed glioma. In the study overall: The patients were given eight vaccinations, one each in weeks 1, 3, 5, 7, 11, 15, 19 and 23. Earlier treatment was radiotherapy, temozolomide, or both, with most getting both.

TCRdb keeps only in-frame clones here, not all; method: immunoSEQ multiplex PCR. The data hold 40,000 to 50,000 clones, with 80% to 90% observed a single time. There are 15 residues in the CDR3. Points on this clone: Its specificity is unknown.

This sample's time point: week 5, during vaccination. Doses consisted of 300 ug of mutant IDH1 20-mer peptide each, paired with topical imiquimod. The specimen was PBMCs, collected from a glioma patient whose treatment included an IDH1 peptide vaccine. The clonotype was recovered from a man aged 35 to 55 with glioma. This chain joins TRBV21-1 and TRBJ2-7; no DNA check was done on the table's D call, TRBD1. TRBV21-1 counts as a pseudogene. The CDR3: CATETRGRFGHEQYF. CDR3 bases: TGTGCCACAGAGACCAGGGGGCGCTTCGGCCACGAGCAGTACTTC.